The sample holds a few counts of the clone carrying this TCR beta chain. TCRdb keeps only in-frame clones here, not all; method: immunoSEQ multiplex PCR. The sample carries 35,000 to 45,000 clones, approximately 90% recorded once. This specimen comes from a study of T cell changes during pregnancy in multiple sclerosis. The CDR3 loop spans 16 amino acids. After removal of 4 bases from V and 9 bases from J, the junction contained 12 bases not matched to a gene. Germline loops: CDR1 LGHNA, CDR2 YNFKEQ. This specimen was CD4+ T cells from peripheral blood mononuclear cells, taken in the first trimester of pregnancy. This chain joins TRBV4-2 and TRBJ1-6; 7 nucleotides line up with TRBD1. The TCR was taken from a female donor in good health, enrolled as a control in a pregnancy study. The CDR3 coding sequence is TGTGCCAGCAGCCTTATCGGAGCACAGGGGAGTTCACCCCTCCACTTT. Its protein product is CASSLIGAQGSSPLHF.